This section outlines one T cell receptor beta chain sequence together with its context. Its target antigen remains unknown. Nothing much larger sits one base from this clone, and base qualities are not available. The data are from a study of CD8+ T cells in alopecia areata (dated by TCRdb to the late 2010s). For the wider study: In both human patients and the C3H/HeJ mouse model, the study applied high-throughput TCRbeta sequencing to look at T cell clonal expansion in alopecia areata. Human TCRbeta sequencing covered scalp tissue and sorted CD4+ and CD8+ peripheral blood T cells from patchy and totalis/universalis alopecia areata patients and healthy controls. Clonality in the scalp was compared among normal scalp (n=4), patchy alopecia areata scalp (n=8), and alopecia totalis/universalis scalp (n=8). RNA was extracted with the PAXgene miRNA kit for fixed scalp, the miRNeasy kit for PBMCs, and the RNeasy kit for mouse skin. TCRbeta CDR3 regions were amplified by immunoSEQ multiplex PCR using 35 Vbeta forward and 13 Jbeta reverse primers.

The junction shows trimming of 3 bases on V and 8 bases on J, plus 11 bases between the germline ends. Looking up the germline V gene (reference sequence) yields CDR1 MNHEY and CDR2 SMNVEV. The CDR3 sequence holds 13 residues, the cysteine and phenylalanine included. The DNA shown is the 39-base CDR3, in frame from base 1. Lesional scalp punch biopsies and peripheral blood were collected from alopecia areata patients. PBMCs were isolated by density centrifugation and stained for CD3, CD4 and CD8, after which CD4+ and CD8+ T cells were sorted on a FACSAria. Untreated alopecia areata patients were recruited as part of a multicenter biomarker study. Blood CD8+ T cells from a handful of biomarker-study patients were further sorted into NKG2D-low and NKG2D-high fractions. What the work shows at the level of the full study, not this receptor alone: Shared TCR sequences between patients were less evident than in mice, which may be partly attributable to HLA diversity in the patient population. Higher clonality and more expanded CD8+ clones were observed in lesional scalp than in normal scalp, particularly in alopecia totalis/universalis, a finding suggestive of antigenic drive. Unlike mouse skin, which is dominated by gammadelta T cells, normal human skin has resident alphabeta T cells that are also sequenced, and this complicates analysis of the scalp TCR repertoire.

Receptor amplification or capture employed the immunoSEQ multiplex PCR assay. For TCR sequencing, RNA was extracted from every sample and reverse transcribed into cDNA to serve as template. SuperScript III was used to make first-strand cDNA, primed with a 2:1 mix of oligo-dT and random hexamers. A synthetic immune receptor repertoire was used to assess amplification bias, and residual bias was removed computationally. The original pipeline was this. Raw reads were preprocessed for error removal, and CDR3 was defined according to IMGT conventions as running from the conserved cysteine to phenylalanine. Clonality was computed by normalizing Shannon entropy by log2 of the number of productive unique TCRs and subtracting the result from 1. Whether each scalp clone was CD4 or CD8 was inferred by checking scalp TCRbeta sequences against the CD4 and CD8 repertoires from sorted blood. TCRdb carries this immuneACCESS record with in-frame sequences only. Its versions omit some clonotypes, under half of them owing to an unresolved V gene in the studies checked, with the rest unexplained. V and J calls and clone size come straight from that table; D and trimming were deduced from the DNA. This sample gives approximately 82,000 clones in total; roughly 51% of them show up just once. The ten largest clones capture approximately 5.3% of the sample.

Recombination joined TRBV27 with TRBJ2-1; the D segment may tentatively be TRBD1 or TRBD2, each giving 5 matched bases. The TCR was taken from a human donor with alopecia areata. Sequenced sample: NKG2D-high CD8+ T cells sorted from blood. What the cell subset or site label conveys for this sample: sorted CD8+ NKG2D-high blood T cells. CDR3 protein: CASSFREIDEQFF. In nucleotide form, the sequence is TGTGCCAGCAGTTTCAGGGAGATCGATGAGCAGTTCTTC.